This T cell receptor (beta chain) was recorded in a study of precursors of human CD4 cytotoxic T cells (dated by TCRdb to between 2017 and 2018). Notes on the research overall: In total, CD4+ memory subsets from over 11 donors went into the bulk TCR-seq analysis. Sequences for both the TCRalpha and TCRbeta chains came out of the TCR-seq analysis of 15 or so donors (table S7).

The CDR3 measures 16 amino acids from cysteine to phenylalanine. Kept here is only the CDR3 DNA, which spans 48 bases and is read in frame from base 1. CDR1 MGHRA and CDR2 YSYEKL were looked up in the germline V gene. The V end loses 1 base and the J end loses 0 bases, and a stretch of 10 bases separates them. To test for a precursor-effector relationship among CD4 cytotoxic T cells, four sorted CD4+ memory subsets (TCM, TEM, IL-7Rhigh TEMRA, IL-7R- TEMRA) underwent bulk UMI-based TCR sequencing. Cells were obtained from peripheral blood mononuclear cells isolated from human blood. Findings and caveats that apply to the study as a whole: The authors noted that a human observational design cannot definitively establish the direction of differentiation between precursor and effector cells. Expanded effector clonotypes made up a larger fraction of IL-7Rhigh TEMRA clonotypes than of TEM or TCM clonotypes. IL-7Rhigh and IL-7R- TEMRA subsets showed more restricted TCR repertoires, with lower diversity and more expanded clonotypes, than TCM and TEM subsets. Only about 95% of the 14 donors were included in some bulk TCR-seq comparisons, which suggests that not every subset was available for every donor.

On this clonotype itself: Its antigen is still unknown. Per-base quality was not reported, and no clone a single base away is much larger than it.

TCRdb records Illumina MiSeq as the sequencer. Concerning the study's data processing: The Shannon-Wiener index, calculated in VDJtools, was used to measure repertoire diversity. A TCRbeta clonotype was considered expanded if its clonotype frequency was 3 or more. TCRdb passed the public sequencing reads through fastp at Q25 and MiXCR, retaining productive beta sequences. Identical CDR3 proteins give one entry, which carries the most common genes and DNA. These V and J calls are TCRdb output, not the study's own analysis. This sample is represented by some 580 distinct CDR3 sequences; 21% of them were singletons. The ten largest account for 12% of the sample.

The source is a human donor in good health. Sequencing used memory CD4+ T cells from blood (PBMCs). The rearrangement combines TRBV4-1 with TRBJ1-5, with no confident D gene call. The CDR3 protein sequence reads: CASSQGGSSSNQPQHF. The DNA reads TGCGCCAGCAGCCAAGGGGGAAGTAGTAGCAATCAGCCCCAGCATTTT.